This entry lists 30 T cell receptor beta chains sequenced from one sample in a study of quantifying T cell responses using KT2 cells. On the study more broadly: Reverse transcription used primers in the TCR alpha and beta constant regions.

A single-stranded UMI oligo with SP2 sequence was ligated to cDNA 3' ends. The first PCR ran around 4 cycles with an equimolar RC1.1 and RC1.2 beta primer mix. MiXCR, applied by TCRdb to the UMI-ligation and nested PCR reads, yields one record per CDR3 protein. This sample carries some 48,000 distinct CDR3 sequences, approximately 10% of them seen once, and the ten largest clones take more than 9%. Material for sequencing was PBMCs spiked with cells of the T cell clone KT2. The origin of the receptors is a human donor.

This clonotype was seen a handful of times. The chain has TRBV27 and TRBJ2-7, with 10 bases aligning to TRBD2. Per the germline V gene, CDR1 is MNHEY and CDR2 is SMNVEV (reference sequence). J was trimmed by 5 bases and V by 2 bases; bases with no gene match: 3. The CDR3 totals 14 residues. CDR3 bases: TGTGCCAGCAGTTTAAGCGGGAGGGCCGACGAGCAGTACTTC. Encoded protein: CASSLSGRADEQYF.

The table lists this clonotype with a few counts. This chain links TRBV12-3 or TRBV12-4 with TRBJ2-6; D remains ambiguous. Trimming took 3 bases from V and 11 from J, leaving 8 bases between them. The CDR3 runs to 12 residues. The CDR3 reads CASSFGQDVLTF. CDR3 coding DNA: TGTGCCAGCAGTTTTGGGCAGGACGTCCTGACTTTC.

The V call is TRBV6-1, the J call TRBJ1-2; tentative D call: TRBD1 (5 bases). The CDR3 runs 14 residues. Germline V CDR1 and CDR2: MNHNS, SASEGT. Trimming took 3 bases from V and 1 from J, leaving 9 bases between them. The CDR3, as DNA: TGTGCCAGCAGTGAGGCAGGGAATAACTATGGCTACACCTTC. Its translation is CASSEAGNNYGYTF.

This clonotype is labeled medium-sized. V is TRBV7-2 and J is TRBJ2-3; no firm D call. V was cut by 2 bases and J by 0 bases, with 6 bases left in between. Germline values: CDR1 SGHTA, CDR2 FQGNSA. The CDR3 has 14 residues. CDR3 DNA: TGTGCCAGCAGCTTACGCGACAGCACAGATACGCAGTATTTT. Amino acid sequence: CASSLRDSTDTQYF. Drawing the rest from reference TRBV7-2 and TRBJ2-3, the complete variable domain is GAGVSQSPSNKVTEKGKDVELRCDPISGHTALYWYRQSLGQGLEFLIYFQGNSAPDKSGLPSDRFSAERTGGSVSTLTIQRTQQEDSAVYLCASSLRDSTDTQYFGPGTRLTVL.

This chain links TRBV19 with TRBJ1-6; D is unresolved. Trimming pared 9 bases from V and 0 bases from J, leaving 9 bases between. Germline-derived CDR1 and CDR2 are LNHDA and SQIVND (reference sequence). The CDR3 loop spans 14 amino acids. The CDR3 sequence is CASRISSYNSPLHF. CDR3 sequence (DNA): TGTGCCAGCAGGATAAGCTCCTATAATTCACCCCTCCACTTT. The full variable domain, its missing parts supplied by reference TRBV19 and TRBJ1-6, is DGGITQSPKYLFRKEGQNVTLSCEQNLNHDAMYWYRQDPGQGLRLIYYSQIVNDFQKGDIAEGYSVSREKKESFPLTVTSAQKNPTAFYLCASRISSYNSPLHFGNGTRLTVT.

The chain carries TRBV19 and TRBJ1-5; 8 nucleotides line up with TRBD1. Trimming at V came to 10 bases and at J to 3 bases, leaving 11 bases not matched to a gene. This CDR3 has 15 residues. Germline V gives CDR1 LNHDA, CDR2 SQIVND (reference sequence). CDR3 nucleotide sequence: TGTGCCACCAGACAGAAGACAGGGGACAATCAGCCCCAGCATTTT. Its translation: CATRQKTGDNQPQHF. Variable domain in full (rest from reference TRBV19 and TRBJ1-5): DGGITQSPKYLFRKEGQNVTLSCEQNLNHDAMYWYRQDPGQGLRLIYYSQIVNDFQKGDIAEGYSVSREKKESFPLTVTSAQKNPTAFYLCATRQKTGDNQPQHFGDGTRLSIL.

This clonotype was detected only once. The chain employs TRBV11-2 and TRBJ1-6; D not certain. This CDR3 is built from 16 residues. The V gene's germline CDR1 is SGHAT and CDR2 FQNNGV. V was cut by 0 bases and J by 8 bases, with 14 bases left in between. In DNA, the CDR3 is TGTGCCAGCAGCTTAGATCATGTGGGTATTGATTCACCCCTCCACTTT. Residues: CASSLDHVGIDSPLHF.

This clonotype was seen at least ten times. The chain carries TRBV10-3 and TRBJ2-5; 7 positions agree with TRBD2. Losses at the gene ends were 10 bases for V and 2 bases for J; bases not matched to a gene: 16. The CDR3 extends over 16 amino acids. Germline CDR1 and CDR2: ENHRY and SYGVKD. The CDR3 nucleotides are TGTGCCACCGCGCTTGTTCGGCTAGCGGCGCAAGAGACCCAGTACTTC. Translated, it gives CATALVRLAAQETQYF.

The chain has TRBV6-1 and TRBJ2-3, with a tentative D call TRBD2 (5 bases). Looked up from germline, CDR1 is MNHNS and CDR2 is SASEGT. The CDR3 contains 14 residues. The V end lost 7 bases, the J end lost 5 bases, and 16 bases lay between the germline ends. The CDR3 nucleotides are TGTGCCAGCACCCCCGAGGGAGCGAGAGATACGCAGTATTTT. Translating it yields CASTPEGARDTQYF.

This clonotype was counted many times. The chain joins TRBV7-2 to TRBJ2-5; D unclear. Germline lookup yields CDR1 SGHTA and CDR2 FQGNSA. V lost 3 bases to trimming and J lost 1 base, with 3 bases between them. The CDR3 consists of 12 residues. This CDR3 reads CASSLAQETQYF. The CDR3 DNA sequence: TGTGCCAGCAGCTTGGCCCAAGAGACCCAGTACTTC. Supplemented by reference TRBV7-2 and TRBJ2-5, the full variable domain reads GAGVSQSPSNKVTEKGKDVELRCDPISGHTALYWYRQSLGQGLEFLIYFQGNSAPDKSGLPSDRFSAERTGGSVSTLTIQRTQQEDSAVYLCASSLAQETQYFGPGTRLLVL.

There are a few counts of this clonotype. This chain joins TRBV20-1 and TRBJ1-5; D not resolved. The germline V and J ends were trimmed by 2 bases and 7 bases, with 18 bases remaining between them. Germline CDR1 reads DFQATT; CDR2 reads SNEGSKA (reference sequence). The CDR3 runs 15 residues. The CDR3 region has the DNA TGCAGTGCTAGACCCGGGCCCTATGAGAGCCAGCCCCAGCATTTT. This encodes CSARPGPYESQPQHF.

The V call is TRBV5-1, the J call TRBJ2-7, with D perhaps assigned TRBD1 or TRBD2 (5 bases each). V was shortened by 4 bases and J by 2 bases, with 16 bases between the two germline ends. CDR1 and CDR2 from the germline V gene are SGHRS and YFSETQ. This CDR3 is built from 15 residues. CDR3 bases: TGCGCCAGCAGCCGGGACCCATTATCCCCCTACGAGCAGTACTTC. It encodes CASSRDPLSPYEQYF.

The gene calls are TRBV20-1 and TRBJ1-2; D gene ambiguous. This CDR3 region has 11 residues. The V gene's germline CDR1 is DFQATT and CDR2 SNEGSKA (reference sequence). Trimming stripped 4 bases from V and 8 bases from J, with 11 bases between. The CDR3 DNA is TGCAGTGCTACAGGACCTATAGGCTACACCTTC. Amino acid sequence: CSATGPIGYTF.

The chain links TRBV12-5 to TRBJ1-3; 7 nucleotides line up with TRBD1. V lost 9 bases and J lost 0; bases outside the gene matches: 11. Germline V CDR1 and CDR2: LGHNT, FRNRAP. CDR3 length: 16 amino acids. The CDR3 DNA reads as TGTGCTAGCCACTCCGGGACAGCGGCCTCTGGAAACACCATATATTTT. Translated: CASHSGTAASGNTIYF.

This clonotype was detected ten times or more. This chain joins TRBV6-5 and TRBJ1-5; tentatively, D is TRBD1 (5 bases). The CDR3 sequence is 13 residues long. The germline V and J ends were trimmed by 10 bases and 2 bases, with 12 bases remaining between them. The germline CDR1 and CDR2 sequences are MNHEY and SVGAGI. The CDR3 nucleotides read TGTGCCACCGCCCAGGGAGGCAATCAGCCCCAGCATTTT. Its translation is CATAQGGNQPQHF.

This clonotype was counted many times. This chain's CDR3 is CASSQARGETQYF. The CDR3 DNA reads as TGTGCCAGCAGCCAAGCGAGGGGGGAGACCCAGTACTTC. The rearrangement joins TRBV3-1 to TRBJ2-5; possibly TRBD1 for D (6 bases). The CDR3 loop spans 13 amino acids. The V gene's germline CDR1 is LGHDT and CDR2 YNNKEL (reference sequence). Trimming cost V 1 base and J 5 bases, with 8 bases left between them.

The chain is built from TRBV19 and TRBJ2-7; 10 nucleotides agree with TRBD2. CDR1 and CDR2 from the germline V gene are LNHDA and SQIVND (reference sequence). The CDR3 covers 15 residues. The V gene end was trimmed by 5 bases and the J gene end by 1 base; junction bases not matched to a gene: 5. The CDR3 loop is CASSASSGRSYEQYF. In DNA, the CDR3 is TGTGCCAGTAGTGCCTCTAGCGGGAGATCCTACGAGCAGTACTTC.

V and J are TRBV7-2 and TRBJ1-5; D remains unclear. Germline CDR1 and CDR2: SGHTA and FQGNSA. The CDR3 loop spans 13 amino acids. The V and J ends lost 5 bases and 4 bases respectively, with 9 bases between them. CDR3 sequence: CASSPVLNQPQHF. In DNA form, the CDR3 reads TGTGCCAGCAGCCCGGTCCTAAATCAGCCCCAGCATTTT.

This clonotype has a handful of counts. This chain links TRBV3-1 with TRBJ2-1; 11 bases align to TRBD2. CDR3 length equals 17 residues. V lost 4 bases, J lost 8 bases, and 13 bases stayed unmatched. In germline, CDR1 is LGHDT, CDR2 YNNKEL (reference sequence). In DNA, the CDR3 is TGTGCCAGCAGCCCTCCCCCCGGGACTAGCGGTTACGATGAGCAGTTCTTC. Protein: CASSPPPGTSGYDEQFF.

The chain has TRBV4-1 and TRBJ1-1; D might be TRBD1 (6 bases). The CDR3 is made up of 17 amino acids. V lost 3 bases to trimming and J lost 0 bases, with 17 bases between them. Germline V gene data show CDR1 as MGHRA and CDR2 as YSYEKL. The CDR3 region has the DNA TGCGCCAGCAGCCATCCCCTACAGGGTCCCTTGAACACTGAAGCTTTCTTT. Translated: CASSHPLQGPLNTEAFF.

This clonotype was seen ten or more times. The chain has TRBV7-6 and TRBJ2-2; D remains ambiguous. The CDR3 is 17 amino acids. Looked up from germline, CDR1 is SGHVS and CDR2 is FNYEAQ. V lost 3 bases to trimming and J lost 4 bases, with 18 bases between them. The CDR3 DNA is TGTGCCAGCAGCTTCCCGCCCCCTCTCGAGATCACCGGGGAGCTGTTTTTT. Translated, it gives CASSFPPPLEITGELFF.

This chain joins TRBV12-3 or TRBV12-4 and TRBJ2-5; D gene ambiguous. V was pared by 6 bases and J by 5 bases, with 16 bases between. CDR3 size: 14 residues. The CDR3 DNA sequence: TGTGCCAGCAGCCGCCGTGAGGCCCGGGAGACCCAGTACTTC. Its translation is CASSRREARETQYF.

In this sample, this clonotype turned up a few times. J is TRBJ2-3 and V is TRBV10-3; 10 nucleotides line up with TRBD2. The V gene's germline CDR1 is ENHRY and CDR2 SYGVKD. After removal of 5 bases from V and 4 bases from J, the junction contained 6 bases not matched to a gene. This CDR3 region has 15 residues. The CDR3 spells CAISRAGGASDTQYF. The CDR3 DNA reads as TGTGCCATCAGTAGAGCGGGAGGGGCCTCAGATACGCAGTATTTT.

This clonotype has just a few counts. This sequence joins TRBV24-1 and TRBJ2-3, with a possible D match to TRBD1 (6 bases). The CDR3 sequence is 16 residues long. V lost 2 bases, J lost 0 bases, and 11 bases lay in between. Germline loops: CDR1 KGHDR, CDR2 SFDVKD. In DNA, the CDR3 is TGTGCCACCAGTGATTCCCGGACAGAGAGCACAGATACGCAGTATTTT. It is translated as CATSDSRTESTDTQYF.

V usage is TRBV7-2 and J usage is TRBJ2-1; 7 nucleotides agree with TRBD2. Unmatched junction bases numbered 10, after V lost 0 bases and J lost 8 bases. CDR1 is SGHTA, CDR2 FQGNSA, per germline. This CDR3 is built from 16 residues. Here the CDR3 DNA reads TGTGCCAGCAGCTTAGCGGGAGGGTCTAGGGGCCATGAGCAGTTCTTC. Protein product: CASSLAGGSRGHEQFF.

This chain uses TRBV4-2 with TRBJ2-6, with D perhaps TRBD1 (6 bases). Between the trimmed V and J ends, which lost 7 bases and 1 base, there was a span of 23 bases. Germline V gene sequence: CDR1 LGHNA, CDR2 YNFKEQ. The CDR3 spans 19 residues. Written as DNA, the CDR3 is TGTGCCAGCACCCTCTCTAACAGGGTTCTGGGGTCTGGGGCCAACGTCCTGACTTTC. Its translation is CASTLSNRVLGSGANVLTF.

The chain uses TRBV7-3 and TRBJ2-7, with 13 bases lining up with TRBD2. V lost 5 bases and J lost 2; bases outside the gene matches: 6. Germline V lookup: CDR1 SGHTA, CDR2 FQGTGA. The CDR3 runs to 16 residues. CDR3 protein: CASSTTSGGFPYEQYF. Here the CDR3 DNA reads TGTGCCAGCAGCACGACTAGCGGGGGGTTCCCCTACGAGCAGTACTTC.

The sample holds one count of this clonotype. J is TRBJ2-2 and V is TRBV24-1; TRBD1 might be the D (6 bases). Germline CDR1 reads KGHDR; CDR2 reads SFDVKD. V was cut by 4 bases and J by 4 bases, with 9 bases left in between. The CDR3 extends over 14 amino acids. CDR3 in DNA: TGTGCCACCAGTGAAACAGGGACCACCGGGGAGCTGTTTTTT. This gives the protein CATSETGTTGELFF.

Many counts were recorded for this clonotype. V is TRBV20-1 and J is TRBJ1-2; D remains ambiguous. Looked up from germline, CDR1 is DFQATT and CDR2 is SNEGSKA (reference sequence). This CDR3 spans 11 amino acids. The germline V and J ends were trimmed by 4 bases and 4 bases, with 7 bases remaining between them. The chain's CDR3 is CSANHGYGYTF. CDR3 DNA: TGCAGTGCTAACCACGGCTATGGCTACACCTTC.

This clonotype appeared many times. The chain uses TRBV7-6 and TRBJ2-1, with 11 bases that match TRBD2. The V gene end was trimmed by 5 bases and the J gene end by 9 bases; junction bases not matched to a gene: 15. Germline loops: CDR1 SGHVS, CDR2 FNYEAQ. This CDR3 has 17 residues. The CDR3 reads CASSPLPETSGIPEQFF. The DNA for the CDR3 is TGTGCCAGCAGCCCCCTCCCGGAGACTAGCGGGATTCCTGAGCAGTTCTTC.